This TCR beta chain was captured by sequencing in a study of OX40 agonist ivuxolimab in advanced cancers. Study details: Patients enrolled in dose escalation were diagnosed with hepatocellular carcinoma, melanoma, renal cell or head and neck cancer. Study results and caveats: At doses 0.1 to 3.0 mg/kg, CD4+ and CD8+ clones expanded.

A word on this clone: The antigen is undetermined.

Here immunoSEQ multiplex PCR was the method, and the copy in TCRdb shows in-frame clones only, minus some. Of 60,000 to 70,000 clones listed, around 83% were seen once; the top ten hold roughly 2.5%. Trimming removed 1 base at V and 4 bases at J, with 9 bases between. This CDR3 contains 14 residues. The V gene's germline CDR1 is SNHLY and CDR2 FYNNEI. This clonotype was sampled from an adult with an advanced solid tumor such as melanoma, head and neck, liver or kidney cancer. The sequenced sample was CD4+ or CD8+ T cells sorted from blood, obtained in a trial of the OX40 agonist ivuxolimab. V usage is TRBV2 and J usage is TRBJ2-3; D ambiguous. CDR3 nucleotides: TGTGCCAGCAGTGAAGAGACCCAGGCAGATACGCAGTATTTT. Translation gives CASSEETQADTQYF.